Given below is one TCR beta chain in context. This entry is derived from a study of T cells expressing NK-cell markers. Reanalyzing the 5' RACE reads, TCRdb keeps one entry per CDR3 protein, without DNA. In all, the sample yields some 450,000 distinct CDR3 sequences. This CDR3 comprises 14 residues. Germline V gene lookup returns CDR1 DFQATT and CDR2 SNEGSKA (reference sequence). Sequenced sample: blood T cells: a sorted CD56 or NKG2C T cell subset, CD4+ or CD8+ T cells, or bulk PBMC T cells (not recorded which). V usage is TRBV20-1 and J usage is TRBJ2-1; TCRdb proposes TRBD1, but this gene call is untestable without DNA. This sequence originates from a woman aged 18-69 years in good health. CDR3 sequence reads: CSARDPWTNNEQFF.